This entry concerns a single T cell receptor (beta chain). TCRdb reprocessed the 5' RACE reads, with one entry per CDR3 protein and no DNA. The sample holds 550,000 or so distinct CDR3 sequences. The sample comes from a study of T cells expressing NK-cell markers. The overall study: Sorted T-cell subsets CD3+CD56+NKG2C+, CD3+CD56+NKG2C- and CD3+CD56-NKG2C+ were TCR beta-sequenced.

The CDR3 is 14 residues long. Germline V gives CDR1 SGHAT, CDR2 FQNNGV. The receptor comes from a man aged 18 to 30 in good health. Sample: blood T cells: a sorted CD56 or NKG2C T cell subset, CD4+ or CD8+ T cells, or bulk PBMC T cells (not recorded which). V and J are TRBV11-2 and TRBJ2-2; TCRdb's D gene call, TRBD1, goes unchecked for lack of DNA. The CDR3 region is CASSIRTNTGELFF.